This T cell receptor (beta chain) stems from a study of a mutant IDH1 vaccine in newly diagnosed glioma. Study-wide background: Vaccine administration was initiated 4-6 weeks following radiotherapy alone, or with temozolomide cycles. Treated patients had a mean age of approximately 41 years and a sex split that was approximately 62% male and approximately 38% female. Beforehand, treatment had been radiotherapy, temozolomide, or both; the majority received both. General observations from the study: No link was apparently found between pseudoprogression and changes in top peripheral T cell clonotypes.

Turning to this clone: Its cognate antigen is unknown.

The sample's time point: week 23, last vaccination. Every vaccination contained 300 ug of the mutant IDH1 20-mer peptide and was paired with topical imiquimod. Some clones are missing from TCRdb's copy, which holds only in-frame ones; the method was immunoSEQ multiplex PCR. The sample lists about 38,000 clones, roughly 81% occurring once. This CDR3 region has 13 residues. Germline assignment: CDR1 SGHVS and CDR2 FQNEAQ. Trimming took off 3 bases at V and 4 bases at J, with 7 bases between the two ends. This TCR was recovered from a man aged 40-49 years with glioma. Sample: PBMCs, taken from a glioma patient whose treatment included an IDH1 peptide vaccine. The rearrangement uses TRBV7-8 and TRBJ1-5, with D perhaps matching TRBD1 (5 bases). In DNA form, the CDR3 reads TGTGCCAGCAGCTTCGACAGTAATCAGCCCCAGCATTTT. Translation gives CASSFDSNQPQHF. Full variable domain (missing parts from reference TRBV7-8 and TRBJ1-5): GAGVSQSPRYKVAKRGQDVALRCDPISGHVSLFWYQQALGQGPEFLTYFQNEAQLDKSGLPSDRFFAERPEGSVSTLKIQRTQQEDSAVYLCASSFDSNQPQHFGDGTRLSIL.